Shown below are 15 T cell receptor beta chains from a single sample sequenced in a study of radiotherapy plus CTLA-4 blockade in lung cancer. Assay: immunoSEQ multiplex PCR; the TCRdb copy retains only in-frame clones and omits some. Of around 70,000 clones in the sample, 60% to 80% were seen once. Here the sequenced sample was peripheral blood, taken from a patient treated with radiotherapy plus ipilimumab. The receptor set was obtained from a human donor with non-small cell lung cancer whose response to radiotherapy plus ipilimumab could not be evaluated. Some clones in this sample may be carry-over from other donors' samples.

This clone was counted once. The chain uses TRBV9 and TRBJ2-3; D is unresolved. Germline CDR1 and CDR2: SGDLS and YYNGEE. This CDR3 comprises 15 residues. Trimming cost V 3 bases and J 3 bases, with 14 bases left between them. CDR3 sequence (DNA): TGTGCCAGCAGCGCGATACAGTCACGTACAGATACGCAGTATTTT. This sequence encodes CASSAIQSRTDTQYF.

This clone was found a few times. The CDR3 DNA is TGTGCCAGCAGCCCCCAGAGCGGGGGGTCCTACGAGCAGTACTTC. Translating gives CASSPQSGGSYEQYF. The chain has TRBV7-6 and TRBJ2-7, with 9 bases aligning to TRBD2. The germline gives CDR1 SGHVS, CDR2 FNYEAQ. The CDR3 is 15 residues long. Trimming took 5 bases from V and 1 from J; bases not matched to a gene: 6.

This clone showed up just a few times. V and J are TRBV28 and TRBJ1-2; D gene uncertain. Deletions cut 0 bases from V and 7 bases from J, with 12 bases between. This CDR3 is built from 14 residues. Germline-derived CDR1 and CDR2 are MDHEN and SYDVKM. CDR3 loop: CASSLWDWVRGYTF. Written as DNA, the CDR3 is TGTGCCAGCAGTTTATGGGACTGGGTACGTGGCTACACCTTC.

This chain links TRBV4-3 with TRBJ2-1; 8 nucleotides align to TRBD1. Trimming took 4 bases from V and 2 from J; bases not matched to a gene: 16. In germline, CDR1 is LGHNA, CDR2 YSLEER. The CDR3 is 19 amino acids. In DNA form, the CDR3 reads TGCGCCAGCAGCCTCCACTTCCCCCTCGGGACAGGAACCTACAATGAGCAGTTCTTC. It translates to CASSLHFPLGTGTYNEQFF.

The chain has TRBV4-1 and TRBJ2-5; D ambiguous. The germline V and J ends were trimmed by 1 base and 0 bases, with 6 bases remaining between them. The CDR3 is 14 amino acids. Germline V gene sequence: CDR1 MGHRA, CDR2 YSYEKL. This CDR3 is CASSQASYQETQYF. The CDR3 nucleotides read TGCGCCAGCAGCCAAGCGTCGTACCAAGAGACCCAGTACTTC.

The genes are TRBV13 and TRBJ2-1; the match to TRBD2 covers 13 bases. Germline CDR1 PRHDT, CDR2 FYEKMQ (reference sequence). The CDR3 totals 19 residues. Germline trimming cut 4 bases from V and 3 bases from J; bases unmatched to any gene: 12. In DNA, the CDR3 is TGTGCCAGCAGCTCCAACCTTGGACTAGCGGGGGACTACTACAATGAGCAGTTCTTC. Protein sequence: CASSSNLGLAGDYYNEQFF.

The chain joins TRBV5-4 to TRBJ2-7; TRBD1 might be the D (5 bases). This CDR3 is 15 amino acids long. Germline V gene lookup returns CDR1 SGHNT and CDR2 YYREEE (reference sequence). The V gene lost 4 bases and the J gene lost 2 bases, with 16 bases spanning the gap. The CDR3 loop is CASSGTQESPYEQYF. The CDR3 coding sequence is TGTGCCAGCAGCGGCACACAGGAATCCCCCTACGAGCAGTACTTC.

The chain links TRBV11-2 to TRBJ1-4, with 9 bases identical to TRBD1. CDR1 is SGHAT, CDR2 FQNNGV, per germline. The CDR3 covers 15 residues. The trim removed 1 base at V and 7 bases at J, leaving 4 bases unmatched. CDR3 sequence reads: CASSLVQGASEKLFF. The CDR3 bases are TGTGCCAGCAGCTTAGTACAGGGGGCGAGTGAAAAACTGTTTTTT.

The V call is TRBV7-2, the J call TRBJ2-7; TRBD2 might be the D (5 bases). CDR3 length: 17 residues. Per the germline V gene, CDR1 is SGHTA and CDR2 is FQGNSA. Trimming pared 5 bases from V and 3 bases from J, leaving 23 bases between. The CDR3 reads CASSATSGSAGNYEQYF. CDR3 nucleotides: TGTGCCAGCAGCGCAACCAGCGGTAGCGCTGGCAACTACGAGCAGTACTTC.

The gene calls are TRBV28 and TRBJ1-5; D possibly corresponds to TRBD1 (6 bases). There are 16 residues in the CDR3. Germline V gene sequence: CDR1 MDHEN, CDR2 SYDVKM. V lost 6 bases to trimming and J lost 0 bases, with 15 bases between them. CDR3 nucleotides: TGTGCCAGCAGAGATACAGGGCGGCATAGCAATCAGCCCCAGCATTTT. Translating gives CASRDTGRHSNQPQHF.

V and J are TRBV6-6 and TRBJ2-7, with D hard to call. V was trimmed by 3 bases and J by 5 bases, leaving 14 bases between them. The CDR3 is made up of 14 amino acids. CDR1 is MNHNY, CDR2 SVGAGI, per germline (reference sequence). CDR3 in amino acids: CASSYVTGRDEQYF. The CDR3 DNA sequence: TGTGCCAGCAGTTATGTGACCGGTCGGGACGAGCAGTACTTC.

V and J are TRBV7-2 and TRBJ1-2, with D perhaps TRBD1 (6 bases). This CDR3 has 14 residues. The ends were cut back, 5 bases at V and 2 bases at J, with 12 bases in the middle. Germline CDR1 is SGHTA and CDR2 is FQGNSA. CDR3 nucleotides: TGTGCCAGCAGCACCCGGGACACGAACTATGGCTACACCTTC. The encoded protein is CASSTRDTNYGYTF.

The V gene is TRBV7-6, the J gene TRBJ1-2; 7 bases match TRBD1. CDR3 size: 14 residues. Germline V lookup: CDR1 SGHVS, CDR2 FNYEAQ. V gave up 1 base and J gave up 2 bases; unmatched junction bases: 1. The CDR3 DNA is TGTGCCAGCAGCTTAGACAGGGGCAACTATGGCTACACCTTC. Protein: CASSLDRGNYGYTF.

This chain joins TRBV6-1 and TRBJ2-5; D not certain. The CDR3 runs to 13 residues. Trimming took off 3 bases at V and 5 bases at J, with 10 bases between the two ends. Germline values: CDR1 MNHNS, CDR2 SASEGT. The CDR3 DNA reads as TGTGCCAGCAGTGAGAGAGGTGCGGAGACCCAGTACTTC. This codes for CASSERGAETQYF.

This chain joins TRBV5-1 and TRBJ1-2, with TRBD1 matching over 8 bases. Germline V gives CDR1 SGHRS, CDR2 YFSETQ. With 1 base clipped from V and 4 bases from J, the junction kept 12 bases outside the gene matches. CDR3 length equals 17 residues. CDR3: CASSLNPAGGGLYGYTF. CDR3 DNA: TGCGCCAGCAGCTTGAATCCGGCAGGGGGCGGCCTCTATGGCTACACCTTC.